These 27 T cell receptor beta chains were sequenced from one sample in a study (dated by TCRdb to between 2014 and 2017). Receptor libraries were prepared by 5' RACE. The data were produced on an Illumina MiSeq. Starting from the raw public reads, TCRdb applied fastp trimming at Q25, assembled clones with MiXCR and retained in-frame beta chains. Rows merge per CDR3 protein into single entries with the most common DNA and genes. This sample is represented by about 57,000 distinct CDR3 sequences; around 26% of them were singletons. Less than 3.5% of the sample belongs to the ten largest clones. Sequencing was done on a sample of tumor-infiltrating memory CD4+ T cells sorted from the breast tumor. The sample's cell subset or site label is to be understood as: memory CD4+ T cells, CD4+CD45RO+CD25-. These receptors were collected from a female donor with breast cancer.

Within the sample, this clonotype is medium-sized. The CDR3 spells CASSLVAANYGYTF. CDR3 coding DNA: TGCGCCAGCAGCTTGGTGGCGGCTAACTATGGCTACACCTTC. This rearrangement joins TRBV5-1 to TRBJ1-2; D gene unclear. This CDR3 region has 14 residues. Germline assignment: CDR1 SGHRS and CDR2 YFSETQ. Trimming removed 0 bases from V and 0 bases from J, with 6 bases in between.

This clonotype came up a few times. The chain carries TRBV7-2 and TRBJ2-5, with TRBD2 identical over 9 bases. The CDR3 length is 14 residues. Germline V lookup: CDR1 SGHTA, CDR2 FQGNSA. Trimming cost V 4 bases and J 3 bases; bases outside gene matches: 3. CDR3 sequence reads: CASSSLAGEETQYF. The CDR3 nucleotides are TGTGCCAGCAGCTCCTTAGCGGGAGAAGAGACCCAGTACTTC.

This clonotype was seen a handful of times. An end of the junction differs from the germline gene, which may be a read error. The V gene is TRBV7-3, the J gene TRBJ2-1; 8 bases agree with TRBD1. The CDR3 extends over 13 amino acids. Germline lookup yields CDR1 SGHTA and CDR2 FQGTGA. This chain's CDR3 is CASSPRAQGQVLF. The CDR3 nucleotides are TGTGCCAGCAGCCCACGAGCTCAGGGACAGGTGCTCTTC.

The rearrangement joins TRBV7-2 to TRBJ2-2; 7 nucleotides line up with TRBD2. The CDR3 consists of 15 residues. J gave up 7 bases and V 8 bases, and 13 bases lay outside the gene matches. CDR1 and CDR2 (germline): SGHTA, FQGNSA. CDR3: CASRPRLAVGGELFF. For the CDR3, the DNA is TGTGCCAGCCGCCCGAGACTAGCAGTGGGCGGGGAGCTGTTTTTT.

The chain recombines TRBV29-1 with TRBJ2-2; D unclear. Trimming removed 1 base from V and 10 bases from J, with 10 bases in between. The V gene's germline CDR1 is SQVTM and CDR2 ANQGSEA. This CDR3 is 12 amino acids long. As DNA, the CDR3 is TGCAGCGTTGAAGTCTCCCAGGAGGAGCTGTTTTTT. Protein: CSVEVSQEELFF.

The chain combines TRBV7-9 with TRBJ2-7; a weak D match, TRBD2 (5 bases). Germline loops: CDR1 SEHNR, CDR2 FQNEAQ (reference sequence). V was clipped by 4 bases and J by 3 bases, with 10 bases between them. The CDR3 contains 13 residues. CDR3 nucleotides: TGTGCCAGCAGCTGGAACGCGGGCTACGAGCAGTACTTC. Amino acids: CASSWNAGYEQYF. The full variable domain, completed using reference TRBV7-9 and TRBJ2-7, is DTGVSQNPRHKITKRGQNVTFRCDPISEHNRLYWYRQTLGQGPEFLTYFQNEAQLEKSRLLSDRFSAERPKGSFSTLEIQRTEQGDSAMYLCASSWNAGYEQYFGPGTRLTVT.

This clonotype was detected a few times. V is TRBV7-9 and J is TRBJ2-7; D uncertain. V was shortened by 5 bases and J by 3 bases, with 8 bases between the two germline ends. The germline V gene encodes CDR1 SEHNR and CDR2 FQNEAQ (reference sequence). CDR3 size: 12 residues. CDR3 in amino acids: CASSLADYEQYF. Written as DNA, the CDR3 is TGTGCCAGCAGCCTCGCGGACTACGAGCAGTACTTC.

This clonotype has only a few counts. The chain links TRBV6-6 to TRBJ1-1; D unclear. The germline V gene has CDR1 MNHNY and CDR2 SVGAGI (reference sequence). This CDR3 has 11 residues. V was trimmed by 4 bases and J by 7 bases, leaving 7 bases between them. The CDR3 DNA reads as TGTGCCAGCAGTTCCGAGGTTGAAGCTTTCTTT. Encoded protein: CASSSEVEAFF.

Here the CDR3 reads CASIRESGGDTQYF. For the CDR3, the DNA is TGTGCCAGCATAAGGGAGTCAGGGGGAGATACGCAGTATTTT. The chain couples TRBV2 to TRBJ2-3; 7 nucleotides line up with TRBD1. CDR3 length: 14 amino acids. The V and J ends lost 7 bases and 5 bases, in that order; junction bases with no gene match: 9. Germline assignment: CDR1 SNHLY and CDR2 FYNNEI.

The chain combines TRBV5-1 with TRBJ1-4; 9 bases are shared with TRBD1. This CDR3 has 14 residues. Germline loops: CDR1 SGHRS, CDR2 YFSETQ. V trimming: 4 bases; J trimming: 5 bases; junction bases outside the gene matches: 3. CDR3 protein: CASSPGTGNEKLFF. CDR3 coding DNA: TGCGCCAGCAGCCCCGGGACAGGGAATGAAAAACTGTTTTTT. Drawing the rest from reference TRBV5-1 and TRBJ1-4, the complete variable domain is KAGVTQTPRYLIKTRGQQVTLSCSPISGHRSVSWYQQTPGQGLQFLFEYFSETQRNKGNFPGRFSGRQFSNSRSEMNVSTLELGDSALYLCASSPGTGNEKLFFGSGTQLSVL.

This clonotype was picked up one time. This chain connects TRBV7-2 to TRBJ1-5; D is undetermined. The V gene's germline CDR1 is SGHTA and CDR2 FQGNSA. CDR3 size: 13 residues. Trimming stripped 5 bases from V and 3 bases from J, with 8 bases between. The CDR3 coding sequence is TGTGCCAGCAGCCCTAATATCAATCAGCCCCAGCATTTT. The encoded protein is CASSPNINQPQHF.

V is TRBV15 and J is TRBJ2-3; D is undetermined. The germline V and J ends were trimmed by 5 bases and 1 base, with 4 bases remaining between them. Germline CDR1 reads LNHNV; CDR2 reads YYDKDF (reference sequence). The CDR3 is 12 residues long. CDR3 sequence reads: CATSRGTDTQYF. The CDR3 bases are TGTGCCACCAGCCGGGGCACAGATACGCAGTATTTT.

The CDR3 spells CASSIGQETQYF. CDR3 DNA: TGTGCCAGCAGCATAGGTCAAGAGACCCAGTACTTC. The V and J genes are TRBV7-9 and TRBJ2-5; no clear D. Germline V gives CDR1 SEHNR, CDR2 FQNEAQ (reference sequence). Between the trimmed V and J ends, which lost 5 bases and 2 bases, there was a span of 6 bases. The CDR3 length is 12 residues.

The rearrangement links TRBV4-2 to TRBJ1-4; weak D call: TRBD1 (6 bases). V was pared by 3 bases and J by 5 bases, with 22 bases between. Germline-derived CDR1 and CDR2 are LGHNA and YNFKEQ. This CDR3 comprises 18 residues. As DNA, the CDR3 is TGTGCCAGCAGCCACCCGACGGGGGGCGCAGGCGGAAATGAAAAACTGTTTTTT. Protein: CASSHPTGGAGGNEKLFF.

The table lists this clonotype with a few counts. The V call is TRBV7-2, the J call TRBJ2-5, with D unclear. CDR3 length: 12 amino acids. The V end was cut by 2 bases, the J end by 5 bases, with 6 bases between. The germline V gene has CDR1 SGHTA and CDR2 FQGNSA. The CDR3 region is CASSLRAETQYF. CDR3 in DNA: TGTGCCAGCAGCTTACGGGCGGAGACCCAGTACTTC.

This clonotype showed up just a few times. The chain joins TRBV20-1 to TRBJ2-7; the D gene could be TRBD1 or TRBD2 (5 bases each). There are 11 residues in the CDR3. Germline V CDR1 and CDR2: DFQATT, SNEGSKA (reference sequence). Trimming removed 4 bases at V and 2 bases at J, with 6 bases between. The CDR3 here is CSATGPYEQYF. CDR3 sequence (DNA): TGCAGTGCTACGGGGCCCTACGAGCAGTACTTC.

Note on this clonotype: The germline gene is not matched at one end of the junction; a read error may be the cause. The chain is built from TRBV12-3 or TRBV12-4 and TRBJ1-1; weak D call: TRBD1 (5 bases). This CDR3 has 13 residues. The CDR3 nucleotides are TGTGCCAGCACCAGGGCTTTCGGGACTGAAGCTCTCTTT. This gives the protein CASTRAFGTEALF.

The CDR3 sequence: CASSLEGTGGSNEQFF. CDR3 nucleotides: TGCGCCAGCAGCTTGGAAGGGACAGGGGGGAGTAATGAGCAGTTCTTC. The chain employs TRBV5-1 and TRBJ2-1, with 11 positions matching TRBD1. The germline CDR1 and CDR2 sequences are SGHRS and YFSETQ. There are 16 residues in the CDR3. Losses at the gene ends were 0 bases for V and 7 bases for J; bases not matched to a gene: 6.

This clonotype was counted only a few times. This sequence joins TRBV6-2 or TRBV6-3 and TRBJ1-1; perhaps TRBD1 as D (6 bases). Trimming removed 7 bases at V and 3 bases at J, with 12 bases between. This CDR3 region has 13 residues. The germline gives CDR1 MNHEY, CDR2 SVGEGT. CDR3 protein: CASNKEGDTEAFF. CDR3 coding DNA: TGTGCCAGCAACAAGGAGGGGGACACTGAAGCTTTCTTT.

This clonotype was seen a handful of times. The rearrangement links TRBV7-9 to TRBJ2-4; 7 bases agree with TRBD2. The CDR3 sequence is 13 residues long. The ends lost 6 bases at V and 8 bases at J; junction bases unmatched: 7. Germline V lookup: CDR1 SEHNR, CDR2 FQNEAQ (reference sequence). DNA of the CDR3: TGTGCCAGCAGATCTAGGGGAGGGGACATTCAGTACTTC. Translating gives CASRSRGGDIQYF. The whole variable domain, remainder taken from reference TRBV7-9 and TRBJ2-4, is DTGVSQNPRHKITKRGQNVTFRCDPISEHNRLYWYRQTLGQGPEFLTYFQNEAQLEKSRLLSDRFSAERPKGSFSTLEIQRTEQGDSAMYLCASRSRGGDIQYFGAGTRLSVL.

Here the CDR3 reads CASSSFTFSNEQFF. CDR3 bases: TGTGCCAGCAGTTCTTTTACTTTTAGCAATGAGCAGTTCTTC. This chain links TRBV6-6 with TRBJ2-1, with unresolved D. The V gene lost 4 bases and the J gene lost 6 bases, with 13 bases spanning the gap. CDR1 MNHNY and CDR2 SVGAGI come from the germline V gene (reference sequence). The CDR3 extends over 14 amino acids.

The J gene is TRBJ2-2, the V gene TRBV12-3 or TRBV12-4; unclear D gene. The ends were cut back, 6 bases at V and 4 bases at J, with 9 bases in the middle. The CDR3 runs to 13 residues. In nucleotides, the CDR3 is TGTGCCAGCAGAATTTCTAGCACCGGGGAGCTGTTTTTT. It translates to CASRISSTGELFF.

The chain is built from TRBV6-5 and TRBJ2-1, with D possibly TRBD2 on 5 matching bases. Between the trimmed V and J ends, which lost 6 bases and 14 bases, there was a span of 14 bases. This CDR3 is 11 amino acids long. Germline V CDR1 and CDR2: MNHEY, SVGAGI. CDR3 sequence reads: CASRASRIEFF. For the CDR3, the DNA is TGTGCCAGCAGGGCTAGCCGTATCGAGTTCTTC.

This clonotype was counted many times. The rearrangement joins TRBV5-1 to TRBJ2-7; tentative D call: TRBD1 (5 bases). Germline CDR1 is SGHRS and CDR2 is YFSETQ. V was pared by 0 bases and J by 5 bases, with 12 bases between. The CDR3 extends over 14 amino acids. CDR3 sequence (DNA): TGCGCCAGCAGCTTGGCCGGCAGGGCGGACGAGCAGTACTTC. Encoded protein: CASSLAGRADEQYF.

The rearrangement uses TRBV29-1 and TRBJ2-1, with D maybe TRBD1 (5 bases). V dropped 5 bases and J dropped 2 bases, with 10 bases sitting between them. Germline V CDR1 and CDR2: SQVTM, ANQGSEA. The CDR3 sequence is 13 residues long. The CDR3 sequence: CSVSRGTYNEQFF. The DNA of the CDR3 is TGCAGCGTTTCAAGGGGTACCTACAATGAGCAGTTCTTC.

V is TRBV24-1 and J is TRBJ2-5; no definite D call. This CDR3 has 14 amino acids. Germline assignment: CDR1 KGHDR and CDR2 SFDVKD. The V gene lost 4 bases and the J gene lost 4 bases, with 12 bases spanning the gap. CDR3 sequence (DNA): TGTGCCACCAGTGACTCGATCACGGGAGAGACCCAGTACTTC. Translated, it gives CATSDSITGETQYF.

This clonotype showed up just a few times. V usage is TRBV20-1 and J usage is TRBJ1-1, with D hard to call. Trimming took off 5 bases at V and 5 bases at J, with 18 bases between the two ends. The CDR3 spans 14 residues. CDR1 and CDR2 from the germline V gene are DFQATT and SNEGSKA (reference sequence). CDR3 DNA sequence: TGCAGTGCTGAAGACGCGGGAGGATGGACTGAAGCTTTCTTT. The encoded protein is CSAEDAGGWTEAFF.